This T cell receptor beta chain was sequenced for a study of Ad26.COV2.S vaccination and SARS-CoV-2 variants. In its sample, this clone was seen many times. Its cognate antigen is unknown. The study's findings and limits: Non-spike TCR breadth was similar in vaccine and placebo recipients.

Assay: immunoSEQ multiplex PCR; the TCRdb copy retains only in-frame clones and omits some. Among about 370,000 clones listed, about 88% were seen once. This CDR3 spans 12 amino acids. V lost 4 bases, J lost 5 bases, and 5 bases lay in between. CDR1 is SNHLY, CDR2 FYNNEI, per germline. Treatment: over 15 received Ad26.COV2.S at low or high dose, single or two shots; several received placebo; per-sample allocation not given. Collection of samples fell on day 63 after the first vaccine or placebo injection. Ad26 vector vaccine expressed Wuhan-strain SARS-CoV-2 spike. The chain recombines TRBV2 with TRBJ2-2; D gene ambiguous. The starting material was peripheral blood, obtained in a trial of Ad26.COV2.S vaccine versus placebo. This receptor was obtained from a person aged 18-60 years who received the Ad26.COV2.S COVID-19 vaccine or a placebo. The CDR3 DNA reads as TGTGCCAGCAGTGCCGAAACCGGGGAGCTGTTTTTT. This encodes CASSAETGELFF.